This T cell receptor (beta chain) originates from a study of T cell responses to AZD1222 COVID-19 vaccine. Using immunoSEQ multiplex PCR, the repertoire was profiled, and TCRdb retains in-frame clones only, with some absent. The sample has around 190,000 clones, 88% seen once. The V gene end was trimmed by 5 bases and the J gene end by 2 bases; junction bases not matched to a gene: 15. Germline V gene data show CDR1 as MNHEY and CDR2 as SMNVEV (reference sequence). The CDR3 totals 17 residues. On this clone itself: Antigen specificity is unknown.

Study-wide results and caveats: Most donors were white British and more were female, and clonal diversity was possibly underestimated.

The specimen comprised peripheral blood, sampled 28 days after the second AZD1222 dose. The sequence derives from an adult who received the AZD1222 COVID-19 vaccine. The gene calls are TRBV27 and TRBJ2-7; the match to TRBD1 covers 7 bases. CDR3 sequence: CASSPRDRVSVPYEQYF. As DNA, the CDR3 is TGTGCCAGCAGTCCAAGAGACAGGGTCTCCGTGCCCTACGAGCAGTACTTC.